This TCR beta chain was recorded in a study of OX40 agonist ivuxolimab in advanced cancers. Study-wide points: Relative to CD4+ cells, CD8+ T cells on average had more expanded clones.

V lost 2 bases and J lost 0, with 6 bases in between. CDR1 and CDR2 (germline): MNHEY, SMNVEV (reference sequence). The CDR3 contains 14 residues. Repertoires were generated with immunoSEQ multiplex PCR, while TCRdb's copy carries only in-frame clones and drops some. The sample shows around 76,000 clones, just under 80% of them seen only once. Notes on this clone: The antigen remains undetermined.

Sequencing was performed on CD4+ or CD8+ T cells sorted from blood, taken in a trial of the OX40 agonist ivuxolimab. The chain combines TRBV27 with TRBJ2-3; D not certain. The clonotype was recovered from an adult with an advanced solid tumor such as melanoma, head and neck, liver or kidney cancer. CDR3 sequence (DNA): TGTGCCAGCAGTTTAGTCGCGAGCACAGATACGCAGTATTTT. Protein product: CASSLVASTDTQYF.